This T cell receptor (beta chain) comes out of a study of human T cells and chemical hapten exposure. Whole-study context: Researchers reported sensitizing a roughly 2 cm by roughly 2 cm upper inner arm skin site with 2% DPC. Upper back patch tests used 0.01% DPC, scored after 6 days.

Trimming left V 3 bases short and J 5 bases short, with 13 bases between. Germline V gene sequence: CDR1 SGHTA, CDR2 FQGNSA. The CDR3 has 14 residues. This clonotype was found many times. Its cognate antigen is unknown. Time point defined: patch test 1, 2 weeks after DPC sensitization. This sample's treatment: therapeutic diphenylcyclopropenone sensitization with weekly scalp DPC. Study conclusions and caveats: The study found that PT1 expanded TCR counts correlated positively with patch test score.

Via MiXCR, TCRdb re-called the RACE reads, giving one row per CDR3 protein. Among 380,000 or so distinct CDR3 sequences, about 4.8% were seen once, and the ten largest hold approximately 2.1%. The chain is built from TRBV7-2 and TRBJ2-5; no clear D gene. Specimen: whole blood, collected in connection with sensitization to the hapten diphenylcyclopropenone (DPC). The receptor was isolated from a woman between 50 and 59 years old with alopecia areata. Some clones in this sample may be carry-over from other donors' samples. The CDR3, as DNA: TGTGCCAGCAGCTTGGGATTCCCTCCGGAGACCCAGTACTTC. Translation: CASSLGFPPETQYF.